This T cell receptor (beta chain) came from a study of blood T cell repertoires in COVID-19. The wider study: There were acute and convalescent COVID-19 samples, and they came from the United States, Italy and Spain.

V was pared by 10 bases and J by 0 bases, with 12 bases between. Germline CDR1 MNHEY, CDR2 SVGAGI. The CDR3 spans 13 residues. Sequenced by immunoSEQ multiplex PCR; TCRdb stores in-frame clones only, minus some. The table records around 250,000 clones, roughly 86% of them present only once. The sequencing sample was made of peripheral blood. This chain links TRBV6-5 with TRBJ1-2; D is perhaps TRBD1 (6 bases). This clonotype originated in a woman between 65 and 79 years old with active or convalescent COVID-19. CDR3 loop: CATHRTANYGYTF. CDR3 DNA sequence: TGTGCCACTCACCGGACAGCTAACTATGGCTACACCTTC.